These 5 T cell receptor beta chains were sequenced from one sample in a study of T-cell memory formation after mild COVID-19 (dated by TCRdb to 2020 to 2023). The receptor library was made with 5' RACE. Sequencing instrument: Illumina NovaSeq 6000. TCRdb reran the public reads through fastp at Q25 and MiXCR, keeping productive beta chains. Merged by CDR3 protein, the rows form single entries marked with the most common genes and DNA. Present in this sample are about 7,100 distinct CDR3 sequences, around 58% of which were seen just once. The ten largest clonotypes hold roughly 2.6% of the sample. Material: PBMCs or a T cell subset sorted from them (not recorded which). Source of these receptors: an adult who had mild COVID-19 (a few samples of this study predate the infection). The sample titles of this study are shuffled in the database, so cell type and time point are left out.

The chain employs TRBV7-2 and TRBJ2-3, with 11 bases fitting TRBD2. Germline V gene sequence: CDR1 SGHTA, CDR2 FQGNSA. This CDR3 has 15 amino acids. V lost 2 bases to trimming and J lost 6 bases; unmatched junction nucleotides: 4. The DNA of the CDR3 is TGTGCCAGCAGCTTACCGCTAGCGGGGGGCGATACGCAGTATTTT. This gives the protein CASSLPLAGGDTQYF.

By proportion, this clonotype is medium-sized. The CDR3 DNA reads as TGTGCCAGCAGCCCCGGAGGCGGGATGTTGTACGAGCAGTACGTC. As protein: CASSPGGGMLYEQYV. The rearrangement uses TRBV21-1 and TRBJ2-7; the DNA was not used to check the table's D call, TRBD2. TRBV21-1 represents a pseudogene. The CDR3 consists of 15 residues.

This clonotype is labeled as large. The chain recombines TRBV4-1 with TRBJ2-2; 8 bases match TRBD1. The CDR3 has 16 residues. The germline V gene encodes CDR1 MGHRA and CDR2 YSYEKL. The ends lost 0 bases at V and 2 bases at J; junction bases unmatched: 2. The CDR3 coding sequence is TGCGCCAGCAGCCAAGACAGGGGGCCCAACACCGGGGAGCTGTTTTTT. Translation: CASSQDRGPNTGELFF.

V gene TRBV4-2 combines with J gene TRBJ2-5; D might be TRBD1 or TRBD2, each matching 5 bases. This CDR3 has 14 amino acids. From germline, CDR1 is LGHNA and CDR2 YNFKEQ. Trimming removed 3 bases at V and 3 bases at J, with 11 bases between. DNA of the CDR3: TGTGCCAGCAGCCAGGGGGACGCGGAAGAGACCCAGTACTTC. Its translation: CASSQGDAEETQYF.

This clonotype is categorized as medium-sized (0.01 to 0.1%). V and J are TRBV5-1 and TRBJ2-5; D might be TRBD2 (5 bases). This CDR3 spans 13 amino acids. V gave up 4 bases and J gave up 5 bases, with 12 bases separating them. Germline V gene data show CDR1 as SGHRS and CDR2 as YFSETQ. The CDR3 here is CASSLPGEETQYF. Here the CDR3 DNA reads TGCGCCAGCAGCCTCCCCGGGGAGGAGACCCAGTACTTC.